This T cell receptor (beta chain) was recovered during a study of T-cell reconstitution after alpha-beta-depleted transplantation in children. Germline V gene sequence: CDR1 DFQATT, CDR2 SNEGSKA (reference sequence). The CDR3 covers 14 residues. V lost 0 bases, J lost 4 bases, and 12 bases lay in between. Unique molecular identifiers were incorporated into the prepared TCRbeta library. TCRdb redid the calling of the PCR reads with MiXCR, one entry per CDR3 protein. The sample consists of 450,000 to 550,000 distinct CDR3 sequences, approximately 10% of them appearing once. The chain uses TRBV20-1 and TRBJ2-5; TRBD1 might be the D (5 bases). The sequences come from PBMCs, mostly from graft donor cells, collected 180 days after TCRalphabeta/CD19-depleted stem cell transplant. The receptor was isolated from a female patient younger than 10 who had a stem cell transplant for aplastic anemia, so the T cells may come from the graft donor. The CDR3 spells CSARDKGLRETQYF. The CDR3 bases are TGCAGTGCTAGAGATAAGGGGCTAAGAGAGACCCAGTACTTC.